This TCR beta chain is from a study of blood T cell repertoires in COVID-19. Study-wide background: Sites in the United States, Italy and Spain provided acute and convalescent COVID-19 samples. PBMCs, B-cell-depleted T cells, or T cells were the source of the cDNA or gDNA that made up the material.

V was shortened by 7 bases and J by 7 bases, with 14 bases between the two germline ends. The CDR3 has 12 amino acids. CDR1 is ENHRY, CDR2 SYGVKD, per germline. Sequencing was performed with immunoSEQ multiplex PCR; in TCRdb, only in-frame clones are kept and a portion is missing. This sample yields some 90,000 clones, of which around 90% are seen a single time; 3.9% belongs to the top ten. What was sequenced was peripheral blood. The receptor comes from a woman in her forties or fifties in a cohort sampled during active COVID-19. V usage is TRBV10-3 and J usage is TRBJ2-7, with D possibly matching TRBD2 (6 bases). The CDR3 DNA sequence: TGTGCCATCATATCGGGAGCAAGGGAGCAGTACTTC. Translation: CAIISGAREQYF.